This entry lists 4 T cell receptor beta chains sequenced from one sample in a study of immune cell composition in non-small cell lung cancer. Some clones are missing from TCRdb's copy, which holds only in-frame ones; the method was immunoSEQ multiplex PCR. The sample lists about 5,200 clones, 60% to 85% seen once, with approximately 11% in the top ten. Sequenced input: lung tumor tissue. The receptors come from a human donor with non-small cell lung cancer.

CDR3 amino acids: CASTAGLADFYEQYF. CDR3 DNA: TGTGCCAGCACCGCGGGACTAGCGGATTTCTACGAGCAGTACTTC. The chain has TRBV6-5 and TRBJ2-7; 11 bases agree with TRBD2. V shed 7 bases, J shed 3 bases, and the junction held 8 bases outside the gene matches. This CDR3 region has 15 residues. Germline V CDR1 and CDR2: MNHEY, SVGAGI.

The chain combines TRBV27 with TRBJ2-3, with D possibly matching TRBD2 (5 bases). Trimming cost V 5 bases and J 0 bases, with 12 bases left between them. The CDR3 runs to 15 residues. Germline V gene sequence: CDR1 MNHEY, CDR2 SMNVEV (reference sequence). The CDR3 loop is CASSGLRVSTDTQYF. The DNA of the CDR3 is TGTGCCAGCAGTGGACTCCGCGTTAGCACAGATACGCAGTATTTT.

The rearrangement joins TRBV7-8 to TRBJ2-1; D might be TRBD1 (6 bases). The CDR3 spans 13 residues. V was shortened by 5 bases and J by 8 bases, with 13 bases between the two germline ends. Germline values: CDR1 SGHVS, CDR2 FQNEAQ. The DNA of the CDR3 is TGTGCCAGCAGCCGCCTGGGACATGATGAGCAGTTCTTC. Protein sequence: CASSRLGHDEQFF.

The gene calls are TRBV5-1 and TRBJ2-6; a weak D match, TRBD2 (5 bases). The CDR3 is 15 residues long. CDR1 is SGHRS, CDR2 YFSETQ, per germline. V was trimmed by 2 bases and J by 2 bases, leaving 8 bases between them. The CDR3 bases are TGCGCCAGCAGCTTACCCGGGGCTGGGGCCAACGTCCTGACTTTC. Translating it yields CASSLPGAGANVLTF.